A single sample is the source of the 2 T cell receptor beta chains below, sequenced in a study of blood T cell repertoires in COVID-19. The repertoire was sequenced with immunoSEQ multiplex PCR; TCRdb's copy has only in-frame clones and lacks some. The sample has approximately 270,000 clones; about 91% are singletons. Sequencing input: peripheral blood. The receptors originated from a woman aged 30 to 39 with COVID-19, enrolled during active disease.

As DNA, the CDR3 is TGTGCCAGCAGCCAAGCAGCCACGGGTGGCTACACCTTC. It codes for CASSQAATGGYTF. The chain recombines TRBV3-1 (or the pseudogene TRBV3-2) with TRBJ1-2, with D unresolved. Trimming stripped 1 base from V and 7 bases from J, with 10 bases between. CDR1 and CDR2 from the germline V gene are LGHDT and YNNKEL (reference sequence). CDR3 length: 13 amino acids.

The chain uses TRBV12-5 and TRBJ2-5; 7 bases fit TRBD1. The CDR3 has 15 residues. Germline CDR1 reads LGHNT; CDR2 reads FRNRAP. Unmatched junction bases numbered 11, after V lost 7 bases and J lost 3 bases. CDR3 sequence reads: CASAPGQATKETQYF. As DNA, the CDR3 is TGTGCTAGTGCCCCCGGACAGGCCACCAAAGAGACCCAGTACTTC. The whole variable domain, remainder taken from reference TRBV12-5 and TRBJ2-5, is DARVTQTPRHKVTEMGQEVTMRCQPILGHNTVFWYRQTMMQGLELLAYFRNRAPLDDSGMPKDRFSAEMPDATLATLKIQPSEPRDSAVYFCASAPGQATKETQYFGPGTRLLVL.